This T cell receptor (beta chain) was profiled in a study of shared clonotypes between healthy human individuals. General observations from the study: It was the non-shared clonotypes that had lower generation probabilities than clonotypes shared by all four donors.

A deep-level run was used for the assay. The table came from immunoSEQ multiplex PCR; TCRdb's copy has only in-frame clones and leaves some out. The sample has 950,000 to 1,100,000 clones, around 78% seen once. The germline CDR1 and CDR2 sequences are MNHNS and SASEGT. The V end was cut by 7 bases, the J end by 11 bases, with 19 bases between. This CDR3 has 13 residues. Remarks on this clone: Its specificity is unknown.

Sequencing was done on a sample of memory CD4+ T cells from PBMCs. Subset: CD45RA-negative fraction. This receptor was identified in a man between 18 and 29 years old in good health. Some clones in this sample may be carry-over from other donors' samples. The V call is TRBV6-1, the J call TRBJ2-3; D perhaps matches TRBD1 (5 bases). CDR3 in amino acids: CASKDTQPRRQYF. The CDR3 DNA is TGTGCCAGCAAGGACACCCAACCTAGAAGGCAGTATTTT.